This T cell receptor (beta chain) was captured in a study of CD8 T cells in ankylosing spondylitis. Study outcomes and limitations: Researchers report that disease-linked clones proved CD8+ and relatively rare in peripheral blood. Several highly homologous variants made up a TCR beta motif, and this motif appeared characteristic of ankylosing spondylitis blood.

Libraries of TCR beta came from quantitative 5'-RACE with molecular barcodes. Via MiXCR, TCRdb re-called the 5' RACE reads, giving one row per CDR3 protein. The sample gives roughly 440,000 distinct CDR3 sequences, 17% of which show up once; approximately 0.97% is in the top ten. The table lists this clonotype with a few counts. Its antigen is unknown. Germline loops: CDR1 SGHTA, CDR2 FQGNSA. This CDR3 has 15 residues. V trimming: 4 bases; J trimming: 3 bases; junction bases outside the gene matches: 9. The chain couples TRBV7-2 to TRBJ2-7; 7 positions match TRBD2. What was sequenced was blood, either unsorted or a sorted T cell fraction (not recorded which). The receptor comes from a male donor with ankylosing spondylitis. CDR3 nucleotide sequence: TGTGCCAGCAGCTCCGACTCGACTAGCCGCTACGAGCAGTACTTC. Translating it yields CASSSDSTSRYEQYF.